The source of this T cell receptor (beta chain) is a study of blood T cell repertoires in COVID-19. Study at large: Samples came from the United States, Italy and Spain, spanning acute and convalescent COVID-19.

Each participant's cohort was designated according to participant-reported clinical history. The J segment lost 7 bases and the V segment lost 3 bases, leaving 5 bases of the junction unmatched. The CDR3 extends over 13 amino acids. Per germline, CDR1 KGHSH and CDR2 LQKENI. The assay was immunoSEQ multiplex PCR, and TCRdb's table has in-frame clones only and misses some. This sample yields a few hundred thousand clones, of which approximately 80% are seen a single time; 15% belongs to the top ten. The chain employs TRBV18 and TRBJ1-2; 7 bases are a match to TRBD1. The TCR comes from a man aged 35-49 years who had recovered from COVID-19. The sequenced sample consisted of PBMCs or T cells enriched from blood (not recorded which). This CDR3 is CASSPTGYGGYTF. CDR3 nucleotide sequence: TGTGCCAGCTCACCGACAGGGTATGGTGGCTACACCTTC.